This TCR beta chain was identified during a study of CD8 T cells in Susac syndrome. RNA in amounts of roughly 0.45 to 1 ug was reverse transcribed with random hexamers. TCRdb processed the immunoSEQ multiplex PCR reads anew with MiXCR; each CDR3 protein has one entry. Counted here are about 120,000 distinct CDR3 sequences, 94% occurring once; the ten biggest clones make up more than 0.09%. The sequenced material came from CD4+ T cells from PBMCs. This clonotype was obtained from a human donor in good health.

The CDR3 DNA sequence: TGTGCCAGCAGCGTTGAGGACAGGAGCTCATATAATTCACCCCTCCACTTT. Translating it yields CASSVEDRSSYNSPLHF. The chain recombines TRBV9 with TRBJ1-6, with TRBD1 matching over 7 bases. Germline lookup yields CDR1 SGDLS and CDR2 YYNGEE. Trimming took 2 bases from V and 4 from J; bases not matched to a gene: 9. This CDR3 spans 17 amino acids.